Listed below are T cell receptor beta chains from one sample, sequenced in a study of blood T cell repertoires in COVID-19. Only in-frame clones appear in the TCRdb table, and some are missing; sequencing was by immunoSEQ multiplex PCR. Of some 360,000 clones in the sample, approximately 89% were seen once. Sequencing input: peripheral blood. These receptors all come from a woman aged 60 to 75 with COVID-19, enrolled during active disease. Both conserved end residues are part of each CDR3.

>13|TRBJ1-2|TRBV3-1/TRBV3-2
CASSQGGLYGYTF
>14|TRBJ1-1|TRBV19
CASSPTPGNTEAFF
>14|TRBJ1-3|TRBV5-4
CASSLTGSGNTIYF
>14|TRBJ2-2|TRBV30
CACPPEAVSGELFF
>16|TRBJ2-3|TRBV5-1
CASSLNKDSSTDTQYF
>14|TRBJ2-2|TRBV29-1
CSVGTGFLTGELFF
>16|TRBJ2-3|TRBV5-1
CASSLDIRGAGDTQYF
>13|TRBJ1-2|TRBV10-3
CAISRDSNYGYTF
>13|TRBJ2-7|TRBV12-3/TRBV12-4
CASSLKGGGEQYF
>11|TRBJ2-7|TRBV5-6
CASSRGHEQYF
>12|TRBJ2-5|TRBV5-8
CASSLDRETQYF
>13|TRBJ1-3|TRBV6-6
CASPSTSGNTIYF
>14|TRBJ1-4|TRBV5-1
CASSSGASERKLFF
>14|TRBJ2-2|TRBV5-1
CASSLLSHTGELFF
>14|TRBJ1-2|TRBV14
CASSQDGTDYGYTF
>13|TRBJ2-1|TRBV12-3/TRBV12-4
CASTPYTYNEQFF
>11|TRBJ2-7|TRBV29-1
CSVSSVGEQYF
>15|TRBJ1-1|TRBV13
CASRRRTGWNTEAFF
>16|TRBJ2-2|TRBV28
CASTKGGARNTGELFF
>14|TRBJ1-2|TRBV30
CAWSATQGADGYTF
>16|TRBJ2-7|TRBV6-6
CASSYPLGGPFSEQYF
>17|TRBJ2-1|TRBV19
CASSRTSGGFTYNEQFF
>15|TRBJ2-7|TRBV6-5
CASSYYGTGGPEQYF
>15|TRBJ1-2|TRBV18
CASSPERIGTGGYTF
>16|TRBJ2-5|TRBV4-1
CASSQDRDPGGETQYF
>15|TRBJ1-1|TRBV18
CASSPGSQGNTEAFF
>15|TRBJ2-1|TRBV5-4
CASSGGAGAYNEQFF
>17|TRBJ2-1|TRBV11-2
CASSLALLAGGYNEQFF
>14|TRBJ1-2|TRBV27
CASSKGGPPAGYTF
>14|TRBJ2-5|TRBV7-3
CASSLSGGRETQYF
>16|TRBJ2-3|TRBV28
CASNNAGGQSTDTQYF
>17|TRBJ2-1|TRBV5-6
CASSPPVMEGRYNEQFF
>19|TRBJ1-2|TRBV15
CATSRKPGQGNPANYGYTF
>12|TRBJ2-1|TRBV12-3/TRBV12-4
CASSLVAGEQFF
>14|TRBJ1-5|TRBV5-1
CASSLEQGNQPQHF
>15|TRBJ2-2|TRBV6-6
CASSSYRGDTGELFF
>19|TRBJ1-3|TRBV4-1
CASSSRTGRYVSPGNTIYF
>14|TRBJ1-4|TRBV11-2
CASSRDRGVEKLFF
>14|TRBJ1-5|TRBV18
CASSPDSGNQPQHF